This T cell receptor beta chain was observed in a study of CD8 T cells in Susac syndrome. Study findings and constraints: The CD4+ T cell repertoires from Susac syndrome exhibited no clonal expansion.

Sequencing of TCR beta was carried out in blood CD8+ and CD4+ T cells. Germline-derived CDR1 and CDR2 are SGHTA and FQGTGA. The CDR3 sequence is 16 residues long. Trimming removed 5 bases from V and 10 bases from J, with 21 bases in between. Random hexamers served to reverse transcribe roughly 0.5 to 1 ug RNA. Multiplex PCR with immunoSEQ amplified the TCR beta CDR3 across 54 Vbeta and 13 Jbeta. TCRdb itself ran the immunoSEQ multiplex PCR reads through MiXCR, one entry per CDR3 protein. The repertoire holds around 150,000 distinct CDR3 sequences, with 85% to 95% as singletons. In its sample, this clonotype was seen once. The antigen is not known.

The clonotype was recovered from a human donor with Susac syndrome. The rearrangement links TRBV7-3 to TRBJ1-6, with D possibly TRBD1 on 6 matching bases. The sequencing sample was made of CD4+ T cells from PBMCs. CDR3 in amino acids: CASSERMSGAGSPLHF. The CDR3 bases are TGTGCCAGCAGCGAACGGATGTCGGGGGCAGGATCACCCCTCCACTTT.